The text below deals with one T cell receptor (beta chain). The V gene end was trimmed by 0 bases and the J gene end by 2 bases; junction bases not matched to a gene: 8. There are 18 residues in the CDR3. Germline V gives CDR1 MNHEY, CDR2 SMNVEV (reference sequence). This sample is part of a study of blood T cell repertoires in COVID-19. Study as a whole: Some COVID-19 samples were acute and others convalescent; all came from the United States, Italy and Spain. T cells, B-cell-depleted T cells, or PBMCs provided the cDNA or gDNA that served as material.

Per the authors' pipeline: Estimates of nucleated cell counts were drawn from the amplification of reference gene primers. Only in-frame clones appear in the TCRdb table, and some are missing; sequencing was by immunoSEQ multiplex PCR. D and trimming come from the DNA, and the V and J calls and clone size come from that table. The sample comprises 650,000 to 800,000 clones, about nine tenths of which are singletons, and 0.2% to 0.3% rests with the top ten. The receptor's source is a young woman with acute or convalescent COVID-19. Sequenced sample: peripheral blood. This chain links TRBV27 with TRBJ2-4, with 9 bases matching TRBD2. DNA for the CDR3: TGTGCCAGCAGTTTATCTTGGCGGGGGGGCCTCCCCAAAAACATTCAGTACTTC. Protein product: CASSLSWRGGLPKNIQYF.